The following is a T cell receptor (beta chain) sequence with its context. Its antigen has not been determined. No base quality values were provided; no much bigger clone lies one nucleotide off. The CDR3 has 13 amino acids, counting the end cysteine and phenylalanine. Of the read, only the CDR3 DNA is kept; its 39 bases are in frame from base 1. V is shortened by 6 bases, J by 0 bases, and the region joining them spans 8 bases. CDR1 and CDR2, looked up from the germline V gene, are MNHEY and SVGAGI. This record belongs to a study of a mutant IDH1 vaccine in newly diagnosed glioma (dated by TCRdb to the early 2020s). Background for the entire study: Of the 32 patients who were treated, about 60% were male and around 40% were female, and the mean age was around 43 years. For exploratory analyses, longitudinal TCRB deep sequencing was carried out in roughly 25 treated patients wherever samples were available. Six visits were used for peripheral blood collection: V03 (baseline), V05, V07, V10, V12 and V13. Before enrollment, patients had received standard therapy of radiotherapy alone, temozolomide alone, or radiochemotherapy with temozolomide; most received the combination. The investigation overall reported the following: Availability determined which PBMC samples were chosen for TCRB deep sequencing. Immune responses induced by the vaccine were seen in 90% to 95% of patients across multiple MHC alleles. It was noted by the authors that analyses of patient blood samples could not be reproduced owing to sample limitations. Pseudoprogression appeared unrelated to alterations in the top peripheral T cell clonotypes detected by TCRB sequencing.

The protocol used for the library was the immunoSEQ multiplex PCR assay. Following the manufacturer's protocol, the hsTCRB Kit was used to amplify rearranged TCR beta chain sequences. Sequencing of TCRB libraries was carried out on an Illumina MiSeq. The source study handled its data this way. The kit vendor's proprietary platform handled demultiplexing, trimming and gene mapping. Entries here come from immuneACCESS through TCRdb and include only in-frame sequences with V and J called. Some clones fail to appear in such tables; in the studies checked, an unresolved V gene covers under half of the shortfall, and the cause of the remainder is unknown. V and J calls and clone size come straight from that table; D and trimming were deduced from the DNA. For this sample there are tens of thousands of clones; about four fifths appear just once. The top ten hold about 5.6% of the sample. Interpreted using the paper, the time point label stands for: baseline, week 1 (first vaccination visit). The sample's treatment or condition label is to be understood as: pre-vaccination baseline after standard-of-care therapy. All donors had newly diagnosed IDH1-mutant astrocytomas of WHO grade 3 or 4 that showed loss of nuclear ATRX. The samples were drawn from NOA16, a multicentre, single-arm, open-label phase I trial in Germany that tested a mutant IDH1 peptide vaccine in humans for the first time. Blood drawn at visit V03 was used as the baseline sample for immunogenicity testing. Genomic DNA for TCRB sequencing was isolated from EDTA blood with the DNeasy Blood and Tissue Kit.

Sequencing used PBMCs, obtained from a glioma patient treated with radiotherapy, temozolomide or both. The chain uses TRBV6-5 and TRBJ1-2, with the identity of the D gene unclear. This sequence originates from a man between 40 and 49 years old with glioma. Some clones in this sample may be carry-over from other donors' samples. The CDR3 has the sequence CASSRSTNYGYTF. The DNA sequence follows: TGTGCCAGCAGCAGGAGCACTAACTATGGCTACACCTTC.